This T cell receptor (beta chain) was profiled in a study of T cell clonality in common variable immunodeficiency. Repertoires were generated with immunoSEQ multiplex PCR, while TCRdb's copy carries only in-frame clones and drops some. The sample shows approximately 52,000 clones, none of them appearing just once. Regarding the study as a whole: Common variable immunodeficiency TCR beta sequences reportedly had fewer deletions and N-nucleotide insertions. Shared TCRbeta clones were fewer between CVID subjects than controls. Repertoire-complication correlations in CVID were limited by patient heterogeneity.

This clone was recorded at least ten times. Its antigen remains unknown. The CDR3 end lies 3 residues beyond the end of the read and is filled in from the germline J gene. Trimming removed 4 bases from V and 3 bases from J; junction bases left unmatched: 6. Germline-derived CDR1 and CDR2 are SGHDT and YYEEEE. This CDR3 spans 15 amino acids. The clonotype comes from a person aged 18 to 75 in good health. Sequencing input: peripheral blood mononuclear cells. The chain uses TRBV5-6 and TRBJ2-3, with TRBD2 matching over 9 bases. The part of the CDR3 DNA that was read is TGTGCCAGCAGCCCCCAGGCGGGAGGGACAGATACG. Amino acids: CASSPQAGGTDT. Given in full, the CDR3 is CASSPQAGGTDTQYF. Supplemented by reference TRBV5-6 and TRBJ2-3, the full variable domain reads DAGVTQSPTHLIKTRGQQVTLRCSPKSGHDTVSWYQQALGQGPQFIFQYYEEEERQRGNFPDRFSGHQFPNYSSELNVNALLLGDSALYLCASSPQAGGTDTQYFGPGTRLTVL.